Described below is a single T cell receptor (beta chain) sequence and its context. No antigen is known for it. Produced via immunoSEQ multiplex PCR; TCRdb's table is partial and in-frame only. The table lists under 1 million clones, approximately 96% of them singletons. CD45RO-negative cells were positively selected for CCR7, leaving out terminally differentiated effector memory CD45RA+ cells. This sample is part of a study of shared clonotypes between healthy human individuals. Overall study results and limits: Shared across several donors were roughly 4.7% of the naive CD4 clonotypes. Memory subsets generally showed lower estimated richness than naive subsets.

V shed 5 bases and J shed 0 bases, with 20 bases lying between them. Germline V gene data show CDR1 as MNHEY and CDR2 as SMNVEV (reference sequence). This CDR3 region has 19 residues. The receptor comes from a man younger than 45 in good health. This rearrangement joins TRBV27 to TRBJ2-6; D perhaps matches TRBD1 (6 bases). Sequencing was performed on naive CD8+ T cells sorted from blood. The CDR3 bases are TGTGCCAGCAGTATTCAACATGGGACACCCAACTCTGGGGCCAACGTCCTGACTTTC. It is translated as CASSIQHGTPNSGANVLTF.